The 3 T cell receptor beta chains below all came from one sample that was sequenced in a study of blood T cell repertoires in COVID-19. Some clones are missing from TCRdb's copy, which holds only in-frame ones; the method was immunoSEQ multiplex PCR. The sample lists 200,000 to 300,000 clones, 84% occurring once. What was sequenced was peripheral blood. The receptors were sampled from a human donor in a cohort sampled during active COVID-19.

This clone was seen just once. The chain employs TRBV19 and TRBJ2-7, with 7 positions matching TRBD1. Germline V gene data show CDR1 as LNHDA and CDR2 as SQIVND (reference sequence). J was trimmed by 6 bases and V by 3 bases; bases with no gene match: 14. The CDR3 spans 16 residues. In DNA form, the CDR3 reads TGTGCCAGTAGTATCCAGCCAGGGGGTTTGCCAGGCGAGCAGTACTTC. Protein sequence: CASSIQPGGLPGEQYF. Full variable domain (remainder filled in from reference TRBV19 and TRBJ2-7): DGGITQSPKYLFRKEGQNVTLSCEQNLNHDAMYWYRQDPGQGLRLIYYSQIVNDFQKGDIAEGYSVSREKKESFPLTVTSAQKNPTAFYLCASSIQPGGLPGEQYFGPGTRLTVT.

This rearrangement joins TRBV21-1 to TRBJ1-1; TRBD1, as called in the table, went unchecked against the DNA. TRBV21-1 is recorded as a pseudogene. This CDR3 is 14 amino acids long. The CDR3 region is CASSKAQGPREAFF. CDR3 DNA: TGTGCCAGCAGCAAAGCTCAGGGGCCGAGAGAAGCTTTCTTT.

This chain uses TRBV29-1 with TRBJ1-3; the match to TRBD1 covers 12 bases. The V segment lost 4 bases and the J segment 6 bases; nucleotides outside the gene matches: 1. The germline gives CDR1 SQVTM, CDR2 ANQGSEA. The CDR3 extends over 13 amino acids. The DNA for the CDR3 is TGCAGCGTTGGGGACAGGGGGCTAAACACCATATATTTT. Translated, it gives CSVGDRGLNTIYF.